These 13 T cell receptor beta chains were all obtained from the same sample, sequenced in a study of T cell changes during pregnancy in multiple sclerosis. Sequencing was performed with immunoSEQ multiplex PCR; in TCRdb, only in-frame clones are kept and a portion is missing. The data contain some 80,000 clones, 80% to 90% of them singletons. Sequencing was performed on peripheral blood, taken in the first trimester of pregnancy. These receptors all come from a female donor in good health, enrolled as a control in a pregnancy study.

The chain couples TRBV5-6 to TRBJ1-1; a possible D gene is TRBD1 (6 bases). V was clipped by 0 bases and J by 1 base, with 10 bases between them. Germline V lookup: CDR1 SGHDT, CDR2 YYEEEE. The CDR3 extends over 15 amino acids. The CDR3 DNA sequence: TGTGCCAGCAGCTTGGCGGGACAAGGGAACACTGAAGCTTTCTTT. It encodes CASSLAGQGNTEAFF.

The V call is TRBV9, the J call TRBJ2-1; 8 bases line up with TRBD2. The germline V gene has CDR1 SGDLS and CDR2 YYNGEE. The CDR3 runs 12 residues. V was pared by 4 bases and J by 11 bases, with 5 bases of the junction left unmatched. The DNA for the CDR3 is TGTGCCAGCAGCCCCCGGGAGGGAAAGCAGTTCTTC. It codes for CASSPREGKQFF. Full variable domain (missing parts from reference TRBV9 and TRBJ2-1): DSGVTQTPKHLITATGQRVTLRCSPRSGDLSVYWYQQSLDQGLQFLIQYYNGEERAKGNILERFSAQQFPDLHSELNLSSLELGDSALYFCASSPREGKQFFGPGTRLTVL.

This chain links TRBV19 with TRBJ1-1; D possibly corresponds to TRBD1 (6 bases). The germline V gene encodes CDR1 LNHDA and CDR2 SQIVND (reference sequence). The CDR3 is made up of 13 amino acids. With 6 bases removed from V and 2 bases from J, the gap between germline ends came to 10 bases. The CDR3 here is CASRGQTNTEAFF. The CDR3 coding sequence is TGTGCCAGTAGAGGACAGACCAACACTGAAGCTTTCTTT.

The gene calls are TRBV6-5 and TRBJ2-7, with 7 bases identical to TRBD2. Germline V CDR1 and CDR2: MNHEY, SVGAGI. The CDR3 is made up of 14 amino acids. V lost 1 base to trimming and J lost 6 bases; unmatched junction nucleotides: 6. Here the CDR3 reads CASSYLGTNGEQYF. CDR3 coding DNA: TGTGCCAGCAGTTACTTGGGGACTAACGGCGAGCAGTACTTC.

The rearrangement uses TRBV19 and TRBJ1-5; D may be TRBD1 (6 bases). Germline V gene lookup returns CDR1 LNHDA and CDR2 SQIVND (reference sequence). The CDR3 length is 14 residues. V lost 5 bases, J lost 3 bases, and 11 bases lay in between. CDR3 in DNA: TGTGCCAGTAGTGTGACAGGTCCCAATCAGCCCCAGCATTTT. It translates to CASSVTGPNQPQHF.

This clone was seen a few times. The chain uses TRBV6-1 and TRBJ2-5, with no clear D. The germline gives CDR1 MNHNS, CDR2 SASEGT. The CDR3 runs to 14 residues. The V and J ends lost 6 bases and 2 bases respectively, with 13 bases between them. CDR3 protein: CASRVVRLQETQYF. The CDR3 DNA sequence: TGTGCCAGCAGGGTAGTCCGGTTGCAAGAGACCCAGTACTTC.

The CDR3 sequence: CAWSPFFDRGVNQPQHF. The CDR3 nucleotides are TGTGCCTGGAGTCCTTTTTTCGACAGGGGGGTAAATCAGCCCCAGCATTTT. The chain joins TRBV30 to TRBJ1-5, with TRBD1 identical over 9 bases. The CDR3 extends over 17 amino acids. The germline V gene encodes CDR1 GTSNPN and CDR2 SVGIG (reference sequence). J was trimmed by 4 bases and V by 2 bases; bases with no gene match: 12.

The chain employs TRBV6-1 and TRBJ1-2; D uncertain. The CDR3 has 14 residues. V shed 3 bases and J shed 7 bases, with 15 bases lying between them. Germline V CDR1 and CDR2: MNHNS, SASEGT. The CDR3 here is CASSDGEGSSGYTF. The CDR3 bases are TGTGCCAGCAGTGATGGGGAGGGTTCGAGTGGCTACACCTTC.

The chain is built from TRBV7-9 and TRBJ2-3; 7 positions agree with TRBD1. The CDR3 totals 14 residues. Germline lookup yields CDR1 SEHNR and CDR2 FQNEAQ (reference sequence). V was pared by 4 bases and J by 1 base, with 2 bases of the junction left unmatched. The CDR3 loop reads CASSSDRGTDTQYF. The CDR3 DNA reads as TGTGCCAGCAGCTCAGACAGGGGCACAGATACGCAGTATTTT.

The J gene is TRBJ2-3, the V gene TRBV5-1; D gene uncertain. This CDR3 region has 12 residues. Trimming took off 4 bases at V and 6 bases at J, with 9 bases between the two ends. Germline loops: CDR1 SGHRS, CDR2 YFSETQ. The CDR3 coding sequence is TGCGCCAGCAGCCCAAACTCGGATACGCAGTATTTT. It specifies CASSPNSDTQYF.

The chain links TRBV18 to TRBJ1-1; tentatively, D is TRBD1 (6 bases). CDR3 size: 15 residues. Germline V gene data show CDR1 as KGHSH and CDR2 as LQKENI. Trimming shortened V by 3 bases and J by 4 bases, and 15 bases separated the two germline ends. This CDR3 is CASSPTPGVFTEAFF. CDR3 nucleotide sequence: TGTGCCAGCTCACCTACCCCAGGGGTATTCACTGAAGCTTTCTTT.

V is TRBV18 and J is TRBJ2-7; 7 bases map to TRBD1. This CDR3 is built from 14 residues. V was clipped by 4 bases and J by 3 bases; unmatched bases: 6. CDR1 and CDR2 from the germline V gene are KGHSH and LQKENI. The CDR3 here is CASSRDREGYEQYF. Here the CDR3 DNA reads TGTGCCAGCTCACGAGACAGGGAAGGCTACGAGCAGTACTTC.

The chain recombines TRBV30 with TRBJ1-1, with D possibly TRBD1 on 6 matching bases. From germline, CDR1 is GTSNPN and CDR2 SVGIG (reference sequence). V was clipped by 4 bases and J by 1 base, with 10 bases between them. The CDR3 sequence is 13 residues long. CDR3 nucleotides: TGTGCCTGGACCCCGGGACAGAACACTGAAGCTTTCTTT. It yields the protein CAWTPGQNTEAFF.